The rows below give T cell receptor beta chains drawn from one sample of a study of post-analysis software for immune sequencing data. TCRdb re-called the PCR reads with MiXCR, one entry per CDR3 protein. Among about 380,000 distinct CDR3 sequences listed, approximately 38% were seen once. Input material: blood. All receptors derive from a girl aged 10-17 years with multiple sclerosis. CDR3s include the opening cysteine and the closing phenylalanine or tryptophan. The D gene is left open where the match is weak. Expanded clones are given a class, and other clones once, few, many or no size at all.

D gene: .
J gene: TRBJ1-5
V gene: TRBV4-1
clone size: few
CDR3 DNA: TGCGCCAGCAGCCGACCTGGAAGTCAGCCCCAGCATTTT
CDR3 protein: CASSRPGSQPQHF

D gene: .
J gene: TRBJ2-7
V gene: TRBV10-3
clone size: few
CDR3 DNA: TGTGCCATCCAAGACCGGTCTACATACGAGCAGTACTTC
CDR3 protein: CAIQDRSTYEQYF

D gene: TRBD1
J gene: TRBJ2-3
V gene: TRBV28
clone size: few
CDR3 DNA: TGTGCCAGTTGGACAGGGTACATAGATACGCAGTATTTT
CDR3 protein: CASWTGYIDTQYF

D gene: .
J gene: TRBJ2-7
V gene: TRBV28
clone size: few
CDR3 DNA: TGTACCAGCAGTTTTAGGCGGACCTACGAGCAGTACTTC
CDR3 protein: CTSSFRRTYEQYF

D gene: .
J gene: TRBJ1-6
V gene: TRBV12-3/TRBV12-4
clone size: few
CDR3 DNA: TGTGCCAGCAGTTCCAGGGTGAGGGCGCTCAGAAACAATTCACCCCTCCACTTT
CDR3 protein: CASSSRVRALRNNSPLHF

D gene: .
J gene: TRBJ1-1
V gene: TRBV7-9
clone size: .
CDR3 DNA: TGTGCCAGCAGCTTAGCGCTCGGGGTCCGGAACACTGAAGCTTTCTTT
CDR3 protein: CASSLALGVRNTEAFF

D gene: .
J gene: TRBJ2-3
V gene: TRBV21-1
clone size: few
CDR3 DNA: TGTGCCAGCAGCGACAGGGTTTCAGATACGCAGTATTTT
CDR3 protein: CASSDRVSDTQYF

D gene: .
J gene: TRBJ1-2
V gene: TRBV12-3/TRBV12-4
clone size: .
CDR3 DNA: TGTGCCAGCAGTTTAGTATTGGGGGGCGAAGGCTACACCTTC
CDR3 protein: CASSLVLGGEGYTF

D gene: .
J gene: TRBJ1-5
V gene: TRBV12-3/TRBV12-4
clone size: .
CDR3 DNA: TGTGCCAGCACTTTGGGGAGGGCAGCTAGCAATCAGCCCCAGCATTTT
CDR3 protein: CASTLGRAASNQPQHF

D gene: .
J gene: TRBJ2-3
V gene: TRBV7-3
clone size: few
CDR3 DNA: TGTGCCAGCAGCCTTTCGGGACTTTTCACAGATACGCAGTATTTT
CDR3 protein: CASSLSGLFTDTQYF

D gene: TRBD2
J gene: TRBJ2-4
V gene: TRBV10-2
clone size: few
CDR3 DNA: TGCGCCAGCAGTGAGAAGATAGCGGGGGGGCTAGCCAAAAACATTCAGTACTTC
CDR3 protein: CASSEKIAGGLAKNIQYF

D gene: .
J gene: TRBJ1-1
V gene: TRBV3-1
clone size: few
CDR3 DNA: TGTGCCAGCAGCTCTCACAGGAACACTGAAGCTTTCTTT
CDR3 protein: CASSSHRNTEAFF

D gene: TRBD2
J gene: TRBJ2-7
V gene: TRBV6-2/TRBV6-3
clone size: .
CDR3 DNA: TGTGCCAGCAGTTATACGGGACTAGCGGGGTACGAGCAGTACTTC
CDR3 protein: CASSYTGLAGYEQYF

D gene: .
J gene: TRBJ2-5
V gene: TRBV4-1
clone size: few
CDR3 DNA: TGCGCCAGCAGCCACCCCGGCGGGACACAAAAAATGCAGTACTTC
CDR3 protein: CASSHPGGTQKMQYF

D gene: .
J gene: TRBJ1-2
V gene: TRBV30
clone size: few
CDR3 DNA: TGTGCCTGTCCCCAGGCAGCGGGCTACACCTTC
CDR3 protein: CACPQAAGYTF

D gene: TRBD1
J gene: TRBJ1-6
V gene: TRBV27
clone size: few
CDR3 DNA: TGTGCCAGCAGTTCCAGGGGGAATAATTCACCCCTCCACTTT
CDR3 protein: CASSSRGNNSPLHF

D gene: .
J gene: TRBJ1-2
V gene: TRBV4-1
clone size: .
CDR3 DNA: TGCGCCAGCAGCCGGGGGGAAATCTATGGCTACACCTTC
CDR3 protein: CASSRGEIYGYTF